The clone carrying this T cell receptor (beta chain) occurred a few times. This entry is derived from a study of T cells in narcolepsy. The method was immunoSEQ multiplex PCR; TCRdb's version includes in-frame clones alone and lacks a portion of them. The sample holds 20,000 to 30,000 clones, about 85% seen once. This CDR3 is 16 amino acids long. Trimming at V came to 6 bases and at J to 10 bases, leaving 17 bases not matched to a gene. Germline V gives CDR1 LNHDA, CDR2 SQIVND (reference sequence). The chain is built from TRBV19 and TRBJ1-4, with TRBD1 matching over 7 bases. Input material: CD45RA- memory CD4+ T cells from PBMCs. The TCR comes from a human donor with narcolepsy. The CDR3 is CASRGAGTERDRKLFF. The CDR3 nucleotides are TGTGCCAGTAGGGGAGCCGGGACAGAGAGGGATCGAAAACTGTTTTTT.